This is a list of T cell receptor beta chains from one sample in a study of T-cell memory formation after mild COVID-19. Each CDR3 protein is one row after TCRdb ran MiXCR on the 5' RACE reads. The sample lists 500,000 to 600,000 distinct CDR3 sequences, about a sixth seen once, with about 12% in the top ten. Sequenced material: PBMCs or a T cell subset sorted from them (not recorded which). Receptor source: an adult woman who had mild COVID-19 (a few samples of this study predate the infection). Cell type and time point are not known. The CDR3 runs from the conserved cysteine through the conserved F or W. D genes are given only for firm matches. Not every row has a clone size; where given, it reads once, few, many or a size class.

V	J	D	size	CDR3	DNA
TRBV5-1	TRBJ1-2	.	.	CASSSGAWTAYGYTF	TGCGCCAGCAGCTCCGGTGCTTGGACGGCCTATGGCTACACCTTC
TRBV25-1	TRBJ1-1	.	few	CASSDVEAFF	TGTGCCAGCAGTGACGTTGAAGCTTTCTTT
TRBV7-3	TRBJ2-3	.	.	CASSSLADHTQYF	TGTGCCAGCAGCTCACTAGCCGACCATACGCAGTATTTT
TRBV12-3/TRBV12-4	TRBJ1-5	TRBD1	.	CASSLVQGTGKQPQHF	TGTGCCAGCAGTTTAGTACAAGGGACAGGGAAACAGCCCCAGCATTTT
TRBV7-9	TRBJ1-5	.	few	CASSLGRFGQGRQPQHF	TGTGCCAGCAGCTTGGGGAGATTTGGTCAGGGGAGGCAGCCCCAGCATTTT
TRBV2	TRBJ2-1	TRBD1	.	CASSGTGGPSEQFF	TGTGCCAGCAGCGGGACAGGGGGACCCTCGGAGCAGTTCTTC
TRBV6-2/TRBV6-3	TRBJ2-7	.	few	CASTASYEQYF	TGTGCCAGCACCGCTTCCTACGAGCAGTACTTC
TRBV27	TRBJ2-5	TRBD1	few	CASSEGQGLTHWETQYF	TGTGCCAGCAGCGAGGGACAGGGCCTCACCCACTGGGAGACCCAGTACTTC
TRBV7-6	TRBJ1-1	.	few	CASSLAEGGTEAFF	TGTGCCAGCAGCTTAGCGGAGGGGGGGACTGAAGCTTTCTTT
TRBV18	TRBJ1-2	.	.	CASSPMDSPLNYGYTF	TGTGCCAGCTCACCGATGGACAGTCCTTTAAACTATGGCTACACCTTC
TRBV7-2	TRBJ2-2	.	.	CATFRDTGELFF	TGTGCCACTTTTAGGGACACCGGGGAGCTGTTTTTT
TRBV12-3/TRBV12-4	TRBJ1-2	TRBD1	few	CASSPQGQGAYGYTF	TGTGCCAGCAGCCCTCAGGGACAGGGGGCCTATGGCTACACCTTC
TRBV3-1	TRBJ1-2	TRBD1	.	CASSQGTGNGYTF	TGTGCCAGCAGCCAAGGGACAGGGAATGGCTACACCTTC
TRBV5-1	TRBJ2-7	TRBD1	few	CASSLGTGAPEQYF	TGCGCCAGCAGCTTAGGGACAGGGGCCCCCGAGCAGTACTTC
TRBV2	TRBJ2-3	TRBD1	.	CASRGTGLDTQYF	TGTGCCAGCAGGGGGACAGGGTTGGATACGCAGTATTTT
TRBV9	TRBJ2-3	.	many	CASSASENTQYF	TGTGCCAGCAGCGCTAGCGAAAATACGCAGTATTTT
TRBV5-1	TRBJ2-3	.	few	CASSLGGTGDYSDTQYF	TGCGCCAGCAGCCTCGGGGGAACAGGGGATTATTCAGATACGCAGTATTTT
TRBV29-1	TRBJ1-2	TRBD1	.	CSVEGQALSNYGYTF	TGCAGCGTGGAAGGACAGGCCTTATCTAACTATGGCTACACCTTC
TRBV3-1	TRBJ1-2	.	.	CASSHLSRGIYYGYTF	TGTGCCAGCAGCCACCTTAGCCGGGGTATCTACTATGGCTACACCTTC
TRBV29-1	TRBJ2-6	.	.	CSVLVGGANVLTF	TGCAGCGTCCTCGTGGGTGGGGCCAACGTCCTGACTTTC
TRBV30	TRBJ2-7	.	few	CAWSSNRREQYF	TGTGCCTGGAGTAGTAACAGGCGCGAGCAGTACTTC
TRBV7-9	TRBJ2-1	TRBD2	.	CASSGGGYNEQFF	TGTGCCAGCAGCGGGGGAGGGTACAATGAGCAGTTCTTC
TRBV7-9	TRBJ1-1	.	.	CASSFTGAILNTEAFF	TGTGCCAGCAGCTTTACAGGCGCGATTCTGAACACTGAAGCTTTCTTT
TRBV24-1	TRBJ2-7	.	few	CATSDRTAGFWNEQYF	TGTGCCACCAGTGACAGGACAGCGGGCTTTTGGAACGAGCAGTACTTC
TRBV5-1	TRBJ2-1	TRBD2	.	CASSLEGGRNEQFF	TGCGCCAGCAGCTTGGAGGGAGGGCGAAATGAGCAGTTCTTC
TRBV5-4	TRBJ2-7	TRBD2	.	CASSVSGGLTYEQYF	TGTGCCAGCAGCGTAAGCGGGGGATTGACCTACGAGCAGTACTTC
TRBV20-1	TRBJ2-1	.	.	CSARQVFGGSYNEQFF	TGCAGTGCTAGACAGGTTTTCGGGGGCTCCTACAATGAGCAGTTCTTC
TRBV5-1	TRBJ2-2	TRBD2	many	CASSFRAGANTGELFF	TGCGCCAGCAGCTTTCGGGCGGGGGCGAACACCGGGGAGCTGTTTTTT
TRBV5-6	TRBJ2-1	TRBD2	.	CASGEGGSSYNEQFF	TGTGCCAGCGGGGAGGGCGGGAGTTCCTACAATGAGCAGTTCTTC
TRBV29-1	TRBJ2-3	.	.	CSVVSATQYF	TGCAGCGTTGTGTCCGCGACGCAGTATTTT
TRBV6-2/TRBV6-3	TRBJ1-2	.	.	CASSYNGNYGYTF	TGTGCCAGCAGTTACAACGGGAACTATGGCTACACCTTC
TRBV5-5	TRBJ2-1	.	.	CASSLEGKQFF	TGTGCCAGCAGCTTGGAGGGAAAGCAGTTCTTC
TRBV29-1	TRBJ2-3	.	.	CSVEAGRDFTDTQYF	TGCAGCGTTGAGGCAGGGCGAGATTTCACAGATACGCAGTATTTT
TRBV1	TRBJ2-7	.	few	CTSSQVPLRTDTYEQYF	TGCACCAGCAGCCAAGTCCCCTTGCGGACAGACACCTACGAGCAGTACTTC
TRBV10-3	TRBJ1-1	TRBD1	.	CAISEKSTGVAEAFF	TGTGCCATCAGTGAAAAGAGCACAGGGGTCGCTGAAGCTTTCTTT
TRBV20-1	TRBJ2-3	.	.	CSARVSGWSTDTQYF	TGCAGTGCTAGAGTATCAGGGTGGAGCACAGATACGCAGTATTTT
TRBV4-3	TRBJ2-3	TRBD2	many	CASSQEGGRAGTQYF	TGCGCCAGCAGCCAAGAGGGCGGGAGGGCCGGTACGCAGTATTTT
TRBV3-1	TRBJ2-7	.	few	CASSQAGTNSYEQYF	TGTGCCAGCAGCCAAGCAGGCACGAATTCCTACGAGCAGTACTTC
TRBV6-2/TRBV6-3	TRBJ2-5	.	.	CASSYPFETQYF	TGTGCCAGCAGTTACCCATTCGAGACCCAGTACTTC
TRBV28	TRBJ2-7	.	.	CASSSTSGLPYEQYF	TGTGCCAGCAGCTCTACCAGCGGGCTACCTTACGAGCAGTACTTC
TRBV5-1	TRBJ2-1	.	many	CASSLVAGSYNEQFF	TGTGCCAGCAGCTTAGTTGCGGGCTCCTACAATGAGCAGTTCTTC
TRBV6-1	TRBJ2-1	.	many	CASSDLNEQFF	TGTGCCAGCAGTGATCTCAATGAGCAGTTCTTC
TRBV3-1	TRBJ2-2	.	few	CASTSGERRTGELFF	TGTGCCAGCACCTCGGGGGAGCGACGTACCGGGGAGCTGTTTTTT
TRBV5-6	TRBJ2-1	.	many	CASSLSTRFVAEQFF	TGTGCCAGCAGCTTGTCAACAAGGTTCGTGGCTGAGCAGTTCTTC
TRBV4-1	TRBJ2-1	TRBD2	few	CASSHPGVAGYNEQFF	TGCGCCAGCAGCCACCCGGGAGTAGCGGGGTACAATGAGCAGTTCTTC
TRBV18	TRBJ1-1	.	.	CASSPRETTIGTEAFF	TGTGCCAGCTCACCCCGTGAAACCACGATAGGGACTGAAGCTTTCTTT
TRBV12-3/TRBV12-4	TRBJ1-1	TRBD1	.	CASSPTGVTEAFF	TGTGCCAGCAGCCCCACAGGGGTAACTGAAGCTTTCTTT
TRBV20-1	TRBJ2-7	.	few	CSAERATGSSYEQYF	TGCAGTGCCGAGCGGGCGACTGGAAGCTCCTACGAGCAGTACTTC
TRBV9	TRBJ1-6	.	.	CASSLDGRSSPLHF	TGTGCCAGCAGCCTAGACGGACGTTCCTCACCCCTCCACTTT
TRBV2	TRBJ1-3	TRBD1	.	CASRDRGNTIYF	TGTGCCAGTCGGGACAGGGGAAACACCATATATTTT
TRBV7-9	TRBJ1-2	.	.	CASSLLGPGGYTF	TGTGCCAGCAGCCTCCTAGGACCGGGCGGCTACACCTTC
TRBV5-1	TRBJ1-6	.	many	CASSLENSPLHF	TGCGCCAGCAGCTTGGAAAATTCACCCCTCCACTTT
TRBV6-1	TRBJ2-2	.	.	CASSKEGESLGGELFF	TGTGCCAGCTCAAAGGAGGGAGAGAGCCTTGGCGGGGAGCTGTTTTTT
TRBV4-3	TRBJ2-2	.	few	CASSQGLGLNTGELFF	TGCGCCAGCAGCCAAGGCTTGGGGCTGAACACCGGGGAGCTGTTTTTT
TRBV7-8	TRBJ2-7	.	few	CASSQRVSASYEQYF	TGTGCCAGCAGCCAGAGGGTCTCCGCATCCTACGAGCAGTACTTC